The 8 T cell receptor beta chains presented below share a single source sample, sequenced in a study of blood T cell repertoires in COVID-19. Profiled with immunoSEQ multiplex PCR; TCRdb holds only in-frame clones, not every one. The table includes 70,000 to 85,000 clones, over 75% detected once. Source material: peripheral blood. The receptors come from a man between 65 and 85 years old with active or convalescent COVID-19.

The chain couples TRBV24-1 to TRBJ2-2, with D possibly matching TRBD2 (6 bases). CDR1 and CDR2 (germline): KGHDR, SFDVKD. Trimming stripped 3 bases from V and 2 bases from J, with 9 bases between. CDR3 length: 15 amino acids. DNA of the CDR3: TGTGCCACCAGTGATCCGGGACTCAACACCGGGGAGCTGTTTTTT. It translates to CATSDPGLNTGELFF.

V is TRBV5-1 and J is TRBJ2-2, with TRBD2 identical over 7 bases. After removal of 2 bases from V and 0 bases from J, the junction contained 1 base not matched to a gene. The germline gives CDR1 SGHRS, CDR2 YFSETQ. This CDR3 has 15 amino acids. The CDR3 region has the DNA TGCGCCAGCAGCTTTGCGGGAGCGAACACCGGGGAGCTGTTTTTT. Protein product: CASSFAGANTGELFF.

The chain employs TRBV27 and TRBJ2-1, with 8 bases identical to TRBD2. The germline V gene encodes CDR1 MNHEY and CDR2 SMNVEV (reference sequence). This CDR3 spans 16 amino acids. V was pared by 3 bases and J by 0 bases, with 4 bases of the junction left unmatched. CDR3 nucleotides: TGTGCCAGCAGTTTGACTAGCGCGAGCTCCTACAATGAGCAGTTCTTC. Amino acid sequence: CASSLTSASSYNEQFF.

This sequence joins TRBV5-5 and TRBJ2-7; 7 bases line up with TRBD1. Looked up from germline, CDR1 is SGHKS and CDR2 is YYEKEE (reference sequence). The CDR3 sequence is 14 residues long. The V and J ends lost 4 bases and 1 base, in that order; junction bases with no gene match: 5. The CDR3 loop is CASSPTGLSYEQYF. As DNA, the CDR3 is TGTGCCAGCAGCCCGACAGGGCTATCCTACGAGCAGTACTTC.

This chain links TRBV18 with TRBJ1-6; 12 bases match TRBD1. Germline trimming cut 6 bases from V and 6 bases from J; bases unmatched to any gene: 6. Germline V lookup: CDR1 KGHSH, CDR2 LQKENI. This CDR3 contains 16 residues. The CDR3 sequence: CASSPGTGGSNSPLHF. CDR3 sequence (DNA): TGTGCCAGCTCCCCCGGGACAGGGGGCAGTAATTCACCCCTCCACTTT.

This chain uses TRBV13 with TRBJ2-7; TRBD2 matches at 7 bases. V trimming: 3 bases; J trimming: 4 bases; junction bases outside the gene matches: 6. The CDR3 runs 14 residues. Germline V gene lookup returns CDR1 PRHDT and CDR2 FYEKMQ (reference sequence). CDR3 DNA sequence: TGTGCCAGCAGCTTTGGGAGGGTTGGGTACGAGCAGTACTTC. Protein: CASSFGRVGYEQYF.

The chain recombines TRBV5-1 with TRBJ2-7, with D maybe TRBD2 (6 bases). Germline V gene data show CDR1 as SGHRS and CDR2 as YFSETQ. Deletions cut 4 bases from V and 6 bases from J, with 8 bases between. This CDR3 is 11 amino acids long. CDR3 sequence reads: CASSLAREQYF. The CDR3 bases are TGCGCCAGCAGCCTAGCGCGCGAGCAGTACTTC.

As DNA, the CDR3 is TGTGCCTGGAGTGGAGGGCCTCTAGAGACCCAGTACTTC. Its protein product is CAWSGGPLETQYF. The chain joins TRBV30 to TRBJ2-5; a possible D gene is TRBD2 (5 bases). V dropped 1 base and J dropped 4 bases, with 10 bases sitting between them. CDR3 length equals 13 residues. CDR1 and CDR2 from the germline V gene are GTSNPN and SVGIG (reference sequence).